The 18 T cell receptor beta chains in this list originate from one sample, sequenced in a study of long-term antiretroviral therapy in people with HIV. Researchers ran immunoSEQ v3.0 at survey level. The repertoire was sequenced with immunoSEQ multiplex PCR; TCRdb's copy has only in-frame clones and lacks some. This table has some 30,000 clones, 85% appearing once. This material consisted of unsorted PBMCs, taken around 3.3 years after starting antiretroviral therapy. These receptors all stem from a man younger than 35 with HIV.

This chain joins TRBV4-1 and TRBJ1-1, with D hard to call. Germline loops: CDR1 MGHRA, CDR2 YSYEKL. CDR3 length: 16 residues. Trimming took off 0 bases at V and 2 bases at J, with 13 bases between the two ends. Written as DNA, the CDR3 is TGCGCCAGCAGCCAAGAAAGGCTTTCCGATAACACTGAAGCTTTCTTT. The encoded protein is CASSQERLSDNTEAFF.

V gene TRBV5-4 combines with J gene TRBJ1-2; 7 nucleotides agree with TRBD1. Germline-derived CDR1 and CDR2 are SGHNT and YYREEE (reference sequence). J gave up 0 bases and V 1 base, and 0 bases lay outside the gene matches. The CDR3 runs to 14 residues. CDR3 DNA sequence: TGTGCCAGCAGCTTGCAGGGGGCTAACTATGGCTACACCTTC. Protein sequence: CASSLQGANYGYTF.

V and J are TRBV6-1 and TRBJ2-7; TRBD2 matches 9 bases. Germline CDR1 and CDR2: MNHNS and SASEGT. The CDR3 runs to 15 residues. With V trimmed by 1 base and J by 4 bases, 5 bases remained unmatched. The CDR3 DNA follows: TGTGCCAGCAGTGAAGAGGGTAGCGGGGGATACGAGCAGTACTTC. Translation gives CASSEEGSGGYEQYF.

This rearrangement joins TRBV19 to TRBJ2-1, with D possibly being TRBD2 (5 bases). The CDR3 runs 14 residues. Between the trimmed V and J ends, which lost 5 bases and 0 bases, there was a span of 8 bases. Per the germline V gene, CDR1 is LNHDA and CDR2 is SQIVND (reference sequence). CDR3 residues: CASSPGNSYNEQFF. The CDR3 DNA follows: TGTGCCAGTAGTCCGGGGAACTCCTACAATGAGCAGTTCTTC.

This clone was seen a single time. The chain has TRBV5-6 and TRBJ1-4, with TRBD1 as a possible D gene (6 bases). Germline V gives CDR1 SGHDT, CDR2 YYEEEE. V dropped 3 bases and J dropped 8 bases, with 14 bases sitting between them. This CDR3 region has 14 residues. CDR3 sequence: CASSSNGGPEKLFF. For the CDR3, the DNA is TGTGCCAGCAGCTCCAACGGGGGCCCGGAAAAACTGTTTTTT.

V usage is TRBV13 and J usage is TRBJ2-6; D could derive from TRBD1 or TRBD2 (5 bases each). The V gene lost 1 base and the J gene lost 0 bases, with 22 bases spanning the gap. The CDR3 spans 21 residues. CDR1 and CDR2 (germline): PRHDT, FYEKMQ (reference sequence). DNA of the CDR3: TGTGCCAGCAGCTTAGTCGGTGACCGGGACGGTCCCACCTCTGGGGCCAACGTCCTGACTTTC. Residues: CASSLVGDRDGPTSGANVLTF.

The chain joins TRBV5-4 to TRBJ2-5, with 7 positions matching TRBD1. Losses at the gene ends were 3 bases for V and 3 bases for J; bases not matched to a gene: 2. Germline CDR1 reads SGHNT; CDR2 reads YYREEE (reference sequence). The CDR3 extends over 13 amino acids. CDR3 nucleotides: TGTGCCAGCAGCTCGGACAGGAAAGAGACCCAGTACTTC. This codes for CASSSDRKETQYF.

V and J are TRBV25-1 and TRBJ2-1; D not certain. The V and J ends lost 2 bases and 5 bases respectively, with 10 bases between them. CDR1 and CDR2 (germline): MGHDK, SYGVNS. The CDR3 spans 14 residues. The CDR3 here is CASSELVEDNEQFF. CDR3 coding DNA: TGTGCCAGCAGTGAACTAGTTGAGGACAATGAGCAGTTCTTC.

This chain links TRBV7-6 with TRBJ2-2; D is possibly TRBD1 (6 bases). The CDR3 extends over 16 amino acids. Germline V gene lookup returns CDR1 SGHVS and CDR2 FNYEAQ. V gave up 1 base and J gave up 2 bases, with 11 bases separating them. The CDR3 region has the DNA TGTGCCAGCAGCTTAGGGAGGACAGTCAACACCGGGGAGCTGTTTTTT. Translated, it gives CASSLGRTVNTGELFF.

The chain has TRBV28 and TRBJ1-1, with D maybe TRBD1 (6 bases). The CDR3 contains 15 residues. V gave up 3 bases and J gave up 4 bases, with 15 bases separating them. From germline, CDR1 is MDHEN and CDR2 SYDVKM. The CDR3 DNA reads TGTGCCAGCAGTTTTAACCGGGGGCTGGCCACTGAAGCTTTCTTT. It specifies CASSFNRGLATEAFF.

The rearrangement uses TRBV28 and TRBJ2-1, with D unresolved. CDR1 is MDHEN and CDR2 is SYDVKM in the germline V gene. The V and J ends lost 3 bases and 12 bases respectively, with 12 bases between them. The CDR3 length is 12 residues. The CDR3 is CASSFELGGQFF. CDR3 coding DNA: TGTGCCAGCAGTTTCGAACTCGGCGGGCAGTTCTTC.

The CDR3 DNA reads as TGTGCCAGTATGGGGCAGCGGGGGGGATACACAGATACGCAGTATTTT. Residues: CASMGQRGGYTDTQYF. J is TRBJ2-3 and V is TRBV19; TRBD2 aligns across 10 bases. The CDR3 sequence is 16 residues long. Losses at the gene ends were 7 bases for V and 2 bases for J; bases not matched to a gene: 9. CDR1 is LNHDA, CDR2 SQIVND, per germline (reference sequence).

This chain uses TRBV7-3 with TRBJ2-1; weak D call: TRBD1 (5 bases). From germline, CDR1 is SGHTA and CDR2 FQGTGA. The V end lost 1 base, the J end lost 4 bases, and 11 bases lay between the germline ends. The CDR3 runs 15 residues. This CDR3 reads CASSLNSGIYNEQFF. The CDR3 region has the DNA TGTGCCAGCAGCTTAAATTCAGGGATATACAATGAGCAGTTCTTC.

This clone showed up just once. The J gene is TRBJ2-3, the V gene TRBV9, with D uncertain. The length of the CDR3 is 13 residues. In germline, CDR1 is SGDLS, CDR2 YYNGEE. V dropped 0 bases and J dropped 0 bases, with 2 bases sitting between them. In DNA form, the CDR3 reads TGTGCCAGCAGCGTAGTCAGCACAGATACGCAGTATTTT. Translating it yields CASSVVSTDTQYF.

This clone was counted between two and nine times. Different DNA sequences within this sample yield the same CDR3. The rearrangement joins TRBV10-3 to TRBJ2-7; 10 bases map to TRBD2. Per the germline V gene, CDR1 is ENHRY and CDR2 is SYGVKD. The CDR3 contains 15 residues. V lost 2 bases and J lost 4; bases outside the gene matches: 5. The CDR3 loop is CAISEGLADSYEQYF. The DNA for the CDR3 is TGTGCCATCAGTGAGGGACTAGCGGACTCATACGAGCAGTACTTC.

The chain couples TRBV5-8 to TRBJ2-3; D unresolved. CDR1 is SGHTS and CDR2 is YDEGEE in the germline V gene. V dropped 2 bases and J dropped 1 base, with 2 bases sitting between them. The CDR3 runs to 12 residues. The CDR3 is CASSLRTDTQYF. The CDR3 DNA follows: TGTGCCAGCAGCTTACGCACAGATACGCAGTATTTT.

The rearrangement links TRBV13 to TRBJ2-7; D is unclear. The germline gives CDR1 PRHDT, CDR2 FYEKMQ (reference sequence). Trimming removed 0 bases from V and 5 bases from J, with 8 bases in between. CDR3 length: 13 residues. DNA of the CDR3: TGTGCCAGCAGCTTAGGGCAGGTCCACGAGCAGTACTTC. Translated: CASSLGQVHEQYF. The full variable domain, completed using reference TRBV13 and TRBJ2-7, is AAGVIQSPRHLIKEKRETATLKCYPIPRHDTVYWYQQGPGQDPQFLISFYEKMQSDKGSIPDRFSAQQFSDYHSELNMSSLELGDSALYFCASSLGQVHEQYFGPGTRLTVT.

The chain is built from TRBV19 and TRBJ2-3; 10 bases agree with TRBD2. Looked up from germline, CDR1 is LNHDA and CDR2 is SQIVND (reference sequence). After removal of 5 bases from V and 1 base from J, the junction contained 0 bases not matched to a gene. The CDR3 loop spans 14 amino acids. CDR3 protein: CASSGTSGTDTQYF. The CDR3 nucleotides read TGTGCCAGTAGTGGGACTAGCGGCACAGATACGCAGTATTTT.